The text below deals with one T cell receptor beta chain. Its antigen remains unidentified. Base qualities are not at hand, and no much larger clone is one base apart. These data come from a study of OX40 agonist ivuxolimab in advanced cancers. As for the study more broadly: Ivuxolimab was a fully human IgG2 agonistic monoclonal antibody targeting the costimulatory receptor OX40 (CD134). In the dose-escalation cohort, around four fifths of patients were male, and the mean age was 60 years with a range of roughly 20 to 80. Patients were allowed to have had prior anti-PD-1, anti-PD-L1 or anti-CTLA-4 therapy, and approximately 40% of the dose-escalation patients had been treated with checkpoint inhibitors. Intravenous ivuxolimab was administered to patients every 2 weeks at six dose levels: 0.01, 0.1, 0.3, 1.5, 3 and 10 mg/kg. Of the roughly 52 dose-escalation patients, hepatocellular carcinoma was present in approximately 20, melanoma in roughly 15, renal cell carcinoma in 9 and head and neck cancer in 9. Partial responses were achieved by three dose-escalation patients, of whom one had hepatocellular carcinoma and two had cutaneous melanoma. The purpose of peripheral TCRbeta sequencing was to test whether ivuxolimab changed TCR sequence diversity and led to clonal T-cell expansion. The paper covers the monotherapy dose-escalation part of the phase I ivuxolimab trial, which included N ≈ 52 patients.

For sequencing of the TCRbeta CDR3 region, genomic DNA was extracted from the sorted cells. The immunoSEQ Assay was used for sequencing of TCRbeta CDR3 regions. Sourced from immuneACCESS, this table was stored by TCRdb with only in-frame sequences that have V and J called. A share of the clones is absent; for the studies checked, an unresolved V gene accounts for under half, and the remainder has no known explanation. This sample lists more than 75,000 clones; approximately 90% were detected once. The ten largest clones capture 0.99% of the sample. The CDR3 sequence holds 14 residues, the cysteine and phenylalanine included. The CDR3 DNA has 42 bases and is translated from base 1. For CDR1 and CDR2, the germline V gene lists SGHAT and FQNNGV. Trimming leaves V shorter by 6 bases and J shorter by 4 bases, with the junction holding 3 bases beyond the gene matches. Patients with a history of autoimmune disease or receiving systemic immunosuppression were excluded from the trial. In every dose cohort, peripheral blood was drawn for TCR sequencing at baseline, cycle 4 day 1, and cycle 7 day 1. Samples were obtained from an open-label, multicenter, first-in-human phase I dose-escalation trial of ivuxolimab. Adults with locally advanced or metastatic melanoma, renal cell carcinoma, hepatocellular carcinoma or head and neck squamous cell carcinoma were enrolled in the trial. Before TCR sequencing, CD4+ and CD8+ T cells were separately sorted from peripheral blood.

Findings and caveats that apply to the study as a whole: At doses of 0.1 to 3.0 mg/kg, clonal expansion of both CD4+ and CD8+ T cells in blood was seen between baseline and week 6. The antigen specificity of the peripheral T cells that underwent clonal expansion was not determined. Low levels of normalized T-cell clonal expansion were also seen in some patients who did not respond. In the 0.1-3.0 mg/kg groups, partial responders were among the patients with the lowest normalized peripheral clonal expansion, particularly in CD8+ T cells. After ivuxolimab, expanded clones were on average more numerous among CD8+ T cells than among CD4+ T cells.

The rearranged chain carries TRBV11-2 and TRBJ2-3, and 11 bases in between align with TRBD2. The TCR sequence derives from an adult with an advanced solid tumor such as melanoma, head and neck, liver or kidney cancer. Sample: CD4+ or CD8+ T cells sorted from blood, taken in a trial of the OX40 agonist ivuxolimab. CDR3 protein: CASRDSGGADTQYF. The DNA sequence is TGTGCCAGCAGGGATAGCGGGGGGGCAGATACGCAGTATTTT.